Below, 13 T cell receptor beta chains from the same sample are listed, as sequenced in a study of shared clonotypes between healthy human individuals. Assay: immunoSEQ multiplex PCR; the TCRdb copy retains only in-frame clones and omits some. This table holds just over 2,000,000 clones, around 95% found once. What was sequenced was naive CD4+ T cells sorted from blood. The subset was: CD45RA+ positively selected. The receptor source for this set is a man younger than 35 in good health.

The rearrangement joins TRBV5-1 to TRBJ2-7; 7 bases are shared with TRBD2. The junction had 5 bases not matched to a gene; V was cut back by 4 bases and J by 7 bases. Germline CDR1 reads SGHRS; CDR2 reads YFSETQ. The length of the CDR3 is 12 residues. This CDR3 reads CASSVDGREQYF. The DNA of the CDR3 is TGCGCCAGCAGCGTCGACGGGAGGGAGCAGTACTTC.

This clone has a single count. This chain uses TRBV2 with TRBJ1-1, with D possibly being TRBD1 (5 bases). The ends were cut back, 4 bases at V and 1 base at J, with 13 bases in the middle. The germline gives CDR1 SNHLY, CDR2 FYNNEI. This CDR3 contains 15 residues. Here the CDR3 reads CASSGGRARNTEAFF. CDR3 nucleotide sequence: TGTGCCAGCAGTGGGGGCAGGGCACGGAACACTGAAGCTTTCTTT.

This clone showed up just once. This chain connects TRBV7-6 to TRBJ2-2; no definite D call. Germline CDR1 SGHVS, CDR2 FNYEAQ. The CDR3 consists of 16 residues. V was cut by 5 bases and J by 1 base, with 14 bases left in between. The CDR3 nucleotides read TGTGCCAGCAGCCGACTTGACGACTTGAACACCGGGGAGCTGTTTTTT. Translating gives CASSRLDDLNTGELFF.

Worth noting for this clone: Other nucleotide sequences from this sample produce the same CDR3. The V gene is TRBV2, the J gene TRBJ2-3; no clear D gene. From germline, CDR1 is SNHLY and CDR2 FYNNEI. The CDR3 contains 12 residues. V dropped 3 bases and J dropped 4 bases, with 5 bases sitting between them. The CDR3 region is CASSDLPDTQYF. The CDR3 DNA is TGTGCCAGCAGTGATCTCCCAGATACGCAGTATTTT. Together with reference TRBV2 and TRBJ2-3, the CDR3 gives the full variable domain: EPEVTQTPSHQVTQMGQEVILRCVPISNHLYFYWYRQILGQKVEFLVSFYNNEISEKSEIFDDQFSVERPDGSNFTLKIRSTKLEDSAMYFCASSDLPDTQYFGPGTRLTVL.

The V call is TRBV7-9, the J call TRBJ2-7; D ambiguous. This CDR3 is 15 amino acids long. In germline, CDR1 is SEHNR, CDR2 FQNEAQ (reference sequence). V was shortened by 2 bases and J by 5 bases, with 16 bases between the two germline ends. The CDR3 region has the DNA TGTGCCAGCAGCTTACTGTGGGCCCGACCTCACGAGCAGTACTTC. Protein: CASSLLWARPHEQYF.

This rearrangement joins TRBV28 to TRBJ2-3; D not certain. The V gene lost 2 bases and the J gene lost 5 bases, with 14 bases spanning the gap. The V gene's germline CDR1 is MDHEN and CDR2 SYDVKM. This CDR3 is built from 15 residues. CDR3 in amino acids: CASSLVQDSGDTQYF. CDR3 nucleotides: TGTGCCAGCAGTTTAGTTCAGGATTCGGGAGATACGCAGTATTTT.

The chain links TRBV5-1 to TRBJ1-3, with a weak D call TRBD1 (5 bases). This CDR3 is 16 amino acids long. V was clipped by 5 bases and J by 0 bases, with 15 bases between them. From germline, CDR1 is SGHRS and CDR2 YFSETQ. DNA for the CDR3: TGCGCCAGCAGTAGGGCGGCCGGGGCCTCTGGAAACACCATATATTTT. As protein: CASSRAAGASGNTIYF.

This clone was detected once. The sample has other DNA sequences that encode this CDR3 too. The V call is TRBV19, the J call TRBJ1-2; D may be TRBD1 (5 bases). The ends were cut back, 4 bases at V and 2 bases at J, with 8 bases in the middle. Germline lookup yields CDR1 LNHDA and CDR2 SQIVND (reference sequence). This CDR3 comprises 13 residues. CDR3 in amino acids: CASSSRANYGYTF. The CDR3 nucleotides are TGTGCCAGTAGTAGCAGGGCGAACTATGGCTACACCTTC.

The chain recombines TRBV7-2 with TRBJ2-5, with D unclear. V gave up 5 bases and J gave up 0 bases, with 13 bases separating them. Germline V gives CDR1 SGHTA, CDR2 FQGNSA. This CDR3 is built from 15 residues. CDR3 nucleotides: TGTGCCAGCAGCGACCCCGACTGGTACCAAGAGACCCAGTACTTC. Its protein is CASSDPDWYQETQYF.

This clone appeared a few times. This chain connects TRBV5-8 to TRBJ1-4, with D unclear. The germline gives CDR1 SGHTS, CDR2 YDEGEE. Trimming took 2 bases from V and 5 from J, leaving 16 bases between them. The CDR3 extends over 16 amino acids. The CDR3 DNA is TGTGCCAGCAGCTTTGGTCAGGCTACCAGCAATGAAAAACTGTTTTTT. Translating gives CASSFGQATSNEKLFF.

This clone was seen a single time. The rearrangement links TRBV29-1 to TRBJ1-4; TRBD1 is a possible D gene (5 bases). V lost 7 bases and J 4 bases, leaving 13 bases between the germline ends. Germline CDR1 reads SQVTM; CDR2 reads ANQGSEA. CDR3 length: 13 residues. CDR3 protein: CSAGQAGNEKLFF. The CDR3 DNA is TGCAGCGCAGGGCAGGCCGGTAATGAAAAACTGTTTTTT.

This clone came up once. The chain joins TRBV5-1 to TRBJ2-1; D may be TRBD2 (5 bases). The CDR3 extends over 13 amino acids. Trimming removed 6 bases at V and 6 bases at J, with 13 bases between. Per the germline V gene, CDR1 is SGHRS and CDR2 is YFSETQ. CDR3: CASNVAGPNEQFF. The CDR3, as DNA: TGCGCCAGCAACGTCGCGGGCCCCAATGAGCAGTTCTTC.

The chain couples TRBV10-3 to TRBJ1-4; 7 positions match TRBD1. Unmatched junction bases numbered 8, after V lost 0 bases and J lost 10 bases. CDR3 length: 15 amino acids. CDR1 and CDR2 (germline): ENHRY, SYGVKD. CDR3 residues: CAISESTGTDGKLFF. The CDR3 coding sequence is TGTGCCATCAGTGAGTCGACAGGGACTGATGGAAAACTGTTTTTT.